What follows describes a single T cell receptor beta chain. The antigen is not known. The data originate from a study of response to subunit inactivated influenza vaccine. General study results and limits: With each seasonal influenza vaccination, the authors suggested, few new T cells are recruited.

Germline assignment: CDR1 ENHRY and CDR2 SYGVKD. Trimming took 4 bases from V and 4 from J, leaving 14 bases between them. This CDR3 contains 16 residues. TCRdb independently ran MiXCR on the RT-PCR reads; one entry per CDR3 protein. The table lists about 780,000 distinct CDR3 sequences, about 18% of them singletons, with roughly a tenth in the top ten. The sequences come from PBMCs from blood, collected roughly 5 days after vaccination. The chain is built from TRBV10-3 and TRBJ1-6, with D possibly matching TRBD1 (5 bases). This TCR was sampled from a man in his fifties who received an inactivated influenza vaccine. CDR3 residues: CAISAQLGGYNSPLHF. The CDR3, as DNA: TGTGCCATCAGTGCCCAACTGGGGGGGTATAATTCACCCCTCCACTTT.